The text below deals with one T cell receptor (beta chain). Its antigen is currently unknown. The sample belongs to a study of siplizumab effects on memory and regulatory T cells. Overall study results and limits: Naive T cells seemed more diverse than memory cells and seemed major alloresponse contributors. In siplizumab conditions, mappable alloreactive CD4+ clones averaged about 69% Treg-derived, against 25% to 30% in controls.

Per sample, 10^5 or so TCR templates underwent assay. Data came from immunoSEQ multiplex PCR; TCRdb stores just in-frame clones and leaves some out. This table holds over 100,000 clones, 93% found once. Sequencing was performed on non-Treg CD4+ T cells sorted from blood. This receptor was identified in a human donor in good health.

CDR3 sequence: CASSQSNNVPNTEAFF. CDR3 nucleotides: TGCGCCAGCAGCCAATCCAATAACGTGCCCAATACTGAAGCTTTCTTT. The chain has TRBV4-3 and TRBJ1-1; the D is unclear. Germline lookup yields CDR1 LGHNA and CDR2 YSLEER. The CDR3 spans 16 residues. Trimming pared 2 bases from V and 5 bases from J, leaving 18 bases between.